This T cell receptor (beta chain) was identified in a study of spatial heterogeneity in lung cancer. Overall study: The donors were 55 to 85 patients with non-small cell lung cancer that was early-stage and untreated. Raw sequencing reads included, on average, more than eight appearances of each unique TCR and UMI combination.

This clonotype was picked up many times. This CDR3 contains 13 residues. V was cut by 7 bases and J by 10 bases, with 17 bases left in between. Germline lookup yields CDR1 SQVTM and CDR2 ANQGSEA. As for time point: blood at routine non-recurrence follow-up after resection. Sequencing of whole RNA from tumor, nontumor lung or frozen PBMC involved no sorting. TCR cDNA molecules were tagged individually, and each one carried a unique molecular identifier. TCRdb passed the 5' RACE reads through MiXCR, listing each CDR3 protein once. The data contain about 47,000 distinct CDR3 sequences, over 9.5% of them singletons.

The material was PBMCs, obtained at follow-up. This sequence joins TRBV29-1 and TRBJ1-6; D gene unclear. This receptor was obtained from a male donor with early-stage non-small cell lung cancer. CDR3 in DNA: TGCAGCGCTCAGAGCCGACCCGACTCACCCCTCCACTTT. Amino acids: CSAQSRPDSPLHF. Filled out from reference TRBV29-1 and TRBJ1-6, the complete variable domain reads SAVISQKPSRDICQRGTSLTIQCQVDSQVTMMFWYRQQPGQSLTLIATANQGSEATYESGFVIDKFPISRPNLTFSTLTVSNMSPEDSSIYLCSAQSRPDSPLHFGNGTRLTVT.